The present entry profiles one TCR beta chain with its context. This sample was taken from a study of blood T cell repertoires in COVID-19. Study summary: Sample material is recorded as cDNA or gDNA derived from T cells, B-cell-depleted T cells, or PBMCs.

Assay used: immunoSEQ multiplex PCR; TCRdb lists only in-frame clones, some missing. This table holds 350,000 to 400,000 clones, 90% found once. The CDR3 length is 14 residues. After removal of 3 bases from V and 8 bases from J, the junction contained 12 bases not matched to a gene. Germline-derived CDR1 and CDR2 are DFQATT and SNEGSKA (reference sequence). The V call is TRBV20-1, the J call TRBJ1-2; the match to TRBD1 covers 7 bases. The receptor was isolated from a man aged 18-30 years with active or convalescent COVID-19. Sequenced: peripheral blood. In DNA, the CDR3 is TGCAGTGCTAGTCCTCTCCTGACAGGGTCCGGCTACACCTTC. It specifies CSASPLLTGSGYTF.